A selection of T cell receptor beta chains follows, all from one sample in a study of cytomegalovirus exposure and HLA in healthy donors. Sequenced by immunoSEQ multiplex PCR; TCRdb stores in-frame clones only, minus some. The sample holds 110,000 to 150,000 clones, approximately 80% seen once. Sequencing used PBMCs. These receptors originate from a male donor in good health and CMV-seronegative. Both conserved end residues are part of each CDR3. A D gene is named only where the DNA matches it firmly. Part of the rows lack a size; the others show once, few, many or a class for expanded clones.

TRBJ2-3,few,16,NA,TRBV7-9,CASSFRGSTSTDTQYF,TGTGCCAGCAGCTTTAGGGGGAGTACTAGCACAGATACGCAGTATTTT
TRBJ1-2,NA,15,TRBD1,TRBV28,CASTVAGTGVYGYTF,TGTGCCAGCACCGTCGCCGGGACAGGGGTCTATGGCTACACCTTC
TRBJ2-7,NA,14,NA,TRBV7-6,CASSRGGASNEQYF,TGTGCCAGCAGCCGTGGGGGGGCTAGCAACGAGCAGTACTTC
TRBJ1-2,NA,15,NA,TRBV2,CASSERVGTGYGYTF,TGTGCCAGCAGTGAACGTGTGGGGACTGGCTATGGCTACACCTTC
TRBJ2-7,NA,13,NA,TRBV30,CAWSGGTSYEQYF,TGTGCCTGGAGTGGCGGAACCTCCTACGAGCAGTACTTC
TRBJ1-1,NA,15,NA,TRBV30,CAWSVSGVQNTEAFF,TGTGCCTGGAGTGTAAGCGGGGTCCAGAACACTGAAGCTTTCTTT
TRBJ1-1,NA,14,NA,TRBV7-2,CASSLAGVGFGAFF,TGTGCCAGCAGCTTAGCGGGAGTAGGGTTTGGAGCTTTCTTT
TRBJ2-7,NA,12,NA,TRBV29-1,CSVGRSSYEQYF,TGCAGCGTTGGTAGATCCTCCTACGAGCAGTACTTC
TRBJ2-7,NA,14,NA,TRBV19,CASSISGVTYEQYF,TGTGCCAGTAGTATTTCAGGGGTGACTTACGAGCAGTACTTC
TRBJ1-1,NA,13,NA,TRBV2,CASRLTQNTEAFF,TGTGCCAGCAGACTAACTCAGAACACTGAAGCTTTCTTT
TRBJ2-7,NA,16,NA,TRBV5-1,CASSPLERVFSYEQYF,TGCGCCAGCAGCCCACTCGAACGGGTATTTTCCTACGAGCAGTACTTC
TRBJ1-2,NA,14,TRBD1,TRBV6-5,CASSYAGTGDGYTF,TGTGCCAGCAGTTACGCCGGGACAGGGGATGGCTACACCTTC
TRBJ1-5,NA,15,TRBD1,TRBV5-6,CASSLGTGVNQPQHF,TGTGCCAGCAGCTTGGGGACAGGGGTCAATCAGCCCCAGCATTTT
TRBJ2-1,NA,15,NA,TRBV5-1,CASSPGDPTVNEQFF,TGCGCCAGCAGCCCCGGGGATCCAACCGTCAATGAGCAGTTCTTC
TRBJ1-2,NA,12,NA,TRBV9,CASSLLGSGYTF,TGTGCCAGCAGCCTACTCGGGAGCGGCTACACCTTC
TRBJ1-2,NA,12,TRBD1,TRBV29-1,CSGGTGGYGYTF,TGCAGCGGTGGGACAGGGGGATATGGCTACACCTTC
TRBJ1-6,NA,12,NA,TRBV4-2,CASSQVEAPLHF,TGTGCCAGCAGCCAAGTAGAGGCACCCCTCCACTTT
TRBJ1-2,NA,10,NA,TRBV23-1,CASSQPRVTF,TGCGCCAGCAGTCAGCCCCGAGTCACCTTC
TRBJ2-5,NA,15,TRBD2,TRBV2,CASSDFASGAGSQYF,TGTGCCAGCAGTGACTTCGCTAGCGGGGCTGGGTCCCAGTACTTC
TRBJ1-6,NA,16,NA,TRBV10-2,CASSYDWVSGNSPLHF,TGCGCCAGCAGCTATGATTGGGTCAGCGGGAATTCACCCCTCCACTTT
TRBJ2-7,NA,12,NA,TRBV5-8,CASRRTAYEQYF,TGTGCCAGCAGACGGACAGCTTACGAGCAGTACTTC
TRBJ1-6,NA,18,TRBD1,TRBV25-1,CATSGSYTGALYNSPLHF,TGTGCCACCTCAGGGTCCTATACAGGGGCCCTCTATAATTCACCCCTCCACTTT
TRBJ1-1,NA,17,NA,TRBV13,CASSSPGGFAVNTEAFF,TGTGCCAGCAGCTCTCCGGGAGGATTCGCGGTGAACACTGAAGCTTTCTTT
TRBJ1-4,NA,15,TRBD1,TRBV10-3,CAISEIRQGNVKLFF,TGTGCCATCAGTGAAATAAGACAGGGGAATGTGAAACTGTTTTTT
TRBJ2-1,few,11,NA,TRBV30,CARRSYNEQFF,TGTGCCCGCAGGTCCTACAATGAGCAGTTCTTC
TRBJ2-7,few,14,TRBD1,TRBV27,CASSSTGSSYEQYF,TGTGCCAGCAGTTCGACAGGGAGCTCCTACGAGCAGTACTTC
TRBJ2-3,NA,14,TRBD1,TRBV28,CASTETGSTDTQYF,TGTGCCAGCACCGAGACAGGGAGCACAGATACGCAGTATTTT
TRBJ1-2,NA,17,NA,TRBV27,CASSPSRTGGLFYGYTF,TGTGCCAGCAGTCCTTCAAGGACGGGGGGTTTATTTTATGGCTACACCTTC
TRBJ2-7,NA,16,TRBD1,TRBV30,CAWSVPRTGISYEQYF,TGTGCCTGGAGTGTACCCCGGACAGGGATCTCCTACGAGCAGTACTTC
TRBJ2-2,NA,13,NA,TRBV7-2,CASSLVIAGELFF,TGTGCCAGCAGCTTAGTGATAGCCGGGGAGCTGTTTTTT
TRBJ2-5,NA,13,NA,TRBV18,CASSYGVLETQYF,TGTGCCAGCTCATACGGGGTTTTGGAGACCCAGTACTTC
TRBJ2-7,NA,12,TRBD1,TRBV9,CASSVTGDEQYF,TGTGCCAGCAGCGTTACAGGGGACGAGCAGTACTTC
TRBJ1-2,NA,13,NA,TRBV27,CASSSRYADGYTF,TGTGCCAGCAGTTCTCGATACGCGGATGGCTACACCTTC
TRBJ2-3,NA,14,NA,TRBV5-1,CASSPWTGTDTQYF,TGCGCCAGCAGCCCCTGGACAGGCACAGATACGCAGTATTTT
TRBJ1-2,NA,13,NA,TRBV9,CASSSSGVADYTF,TGTGCCAGCAGCTCATCCGGGGTAGCAGACTACACCTTC
TRBJ1-1,NA,14,NA,TRBV7-2,CASSLAGGLTEAFF,TGTGCCAGCAGCTTAGCCGGGGGGCTCACTGAAGCTTTCTTT
TRBJ2-7,NA,13,NA,TRBV5-6,CASSWDTDYEQYF,TGTGCCAGCAGCTGGGACACCGACTACGAGCAGTACTTC
TRBJ1-6,few,13,NA,TRBV2,CASTTTENSPLHF,TGTGCCAGCACTACGACGGAGAATTCACCCCTCCACTTT
TRBJ2-7,NA,14,NA,TRBV18,CASSPPDSSYEQYF,TGTGCCAGCTCACCACCCGACTCTAGCTACGAGCAGTACTTC
TRBJ1-1,once,14,NA,TRBV9,CASSVEGRRTEAFF,TGTGCCAGCAGCGTTGAGGGGAGGCGGACTGAAGCTTTCTTT
TRBJ1-1,NA,14,NA,TRBV5-4,CASSLEEGRTEAFF,TGTGCCAGCAGCTTGGAGGAGGGGCGGACTGAAGCTTTCTTT
TRBJ1-1,NA,13,NA,TRBV28,CASNIRGNTEAFF,TGTGCCAGCAATATCAGGGGGAACACTGAAGCTTTCTTT
TRBJ2-7,NA,12,TRBD1,TRBV7-9,CSSSGQVAPLYF,TGTTCCAGCAGCGGACAGGTGGCGCCTCTGTACTTC
TRBJ1-6,NA,15,NA,TRBV5-5,CASSPLRGEDSPLHF,TGTGCCAGCAGCCCCCTACGGGGGGAGGATTCACCCCTCCACTTT
TRBJ2-7,NA,15,TRBD1,TRBV6-5,CASSYRDRAFYEQYF,TGTGCCAGCAGTTACCGGGACAGGGCTTTTTACGAGCAGTACTTC
TRBJ2-3,once,14,NA,TRBV7-2,CASSLGFGLDTQYF,TGTGCCAGCAGCTTAGGATTTGGACTGGATACGCAGTATTTT
TRBJ2-3,NA,14,TRBD2,TRBV2,CASQRDYFTDTQYF,TGTGCCAGCCAAAGGGACTACTTCACAGATACGCAGTATTTT
TRBJ2-5,NA,15,TRBD2,TRBV5-4,CASSRTSGAQETQYF,TGTGCCAGCAGCCGGACTAGCGGGGCGCAAGAGACCCAGTACTTC
TRBJ1-2,NA,14,TRBD1,TRBV6-5,CASSQERQGGGYTF,TGTGCCAGCAGTCAGGAAAGGCAGGGGGGTGGCTACACCTTC
TRBJ1-2,NA,12,NA,TRBV6-5,CASIQRGYGYTF,TGTGCCAGCATCCAAAGGGGCTATGGCTACACCTTC
TRBJ1-1,NA,11,NA,TRBV7-9,CASSRDSPAFF,TGTGCCAGCAGCCGGGACTCCCCAGCTTTCTTT